This T cell receptor beta chain was captured by sequencing in a study of blood T cell repertoires in COVID-19. Study as a whole: COVID-19 samples from acute and convalescent phases originated in the United States, Italy and Spain. Sources were T cells, B-cell-depleted T cells, or PBMCs; the material itself was cDNA or gDNA.

Looked up from germline, CDR1 is MNHNS and CDR2 is SASEGT. This CDR3 contains 17 residues. V was clipped by 2 bases and J by 2 bases; unmatched bases: 8. Source study methods: Reference gene primer amplification gave nucleated cell count estimates. Clones were sequenced by immunoSEQ multiplex PCR, and TCRdb holds only the in-frame ones, with some missing. That table is the source of V, J and clone size, and D and trimming were worked out from the DNA. Of over 350,000 clones in the sample, roughly 88% were seen once. This clone has just a few counts. Input material: peripheral blood. V usage is TRBV6-1 and J usage is TRBJ2-1, with 8 nucleotides matching TRBD2. The receptor comes from a woman in her 30s with active or convalescent COVID-19. The DNA of the CDR3 is TGTGCCAGCAGTGAAACTTACGGACTAGCCACCTACAATGAGCAGTTCTTC. Translated: CASSETYGLATYNEQFF.